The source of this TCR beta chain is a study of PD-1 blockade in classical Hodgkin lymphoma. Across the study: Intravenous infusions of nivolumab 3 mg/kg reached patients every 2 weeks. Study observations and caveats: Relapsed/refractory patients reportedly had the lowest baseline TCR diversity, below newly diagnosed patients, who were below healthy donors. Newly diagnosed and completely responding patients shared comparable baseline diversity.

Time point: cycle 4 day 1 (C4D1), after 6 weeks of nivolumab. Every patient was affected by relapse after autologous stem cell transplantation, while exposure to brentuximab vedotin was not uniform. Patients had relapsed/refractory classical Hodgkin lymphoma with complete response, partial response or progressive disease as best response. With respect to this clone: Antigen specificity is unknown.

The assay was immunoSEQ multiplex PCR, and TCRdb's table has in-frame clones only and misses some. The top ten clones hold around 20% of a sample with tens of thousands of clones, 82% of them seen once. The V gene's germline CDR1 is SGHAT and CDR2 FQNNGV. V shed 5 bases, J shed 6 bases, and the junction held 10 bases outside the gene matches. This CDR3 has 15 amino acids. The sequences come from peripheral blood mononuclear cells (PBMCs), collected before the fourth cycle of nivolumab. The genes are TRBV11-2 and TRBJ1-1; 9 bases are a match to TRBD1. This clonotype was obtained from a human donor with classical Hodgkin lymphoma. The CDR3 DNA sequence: TGTGCCAGCAGCCGGCCATTCCGGGACAGGGCTGAAGCTTTCTTT. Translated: CASSRPFRDRAEAFF.